One TCR beta chain is described in this entry. CDR3 size: 15 residues. The V gene end was trimmed by 3 bases and the J gene end by 9 bases; junction bases not matched to a gene: 13. Germline-derived CDR1 and CDR2 are LNHDA and SQIVND (reference sequence). This specimen belongs to a study of blood T cell repertoires in COVID-19. Study as a whole: Acute and convalescent COVID-19 samples came from the United States, Italy and Spain. Sample material is recorded as cDNA or gDNA derived from T cells, B-cell-depleted T cells, or PBMCs.

Original methodology: Researchers report that nucleated cell counts were estimated from reference gene primer amplification. The protocol was immunoSEQ multiplex PCR, while the TCRdb copy is restricted to in-frame clones and leaves out a portion. V and J calls plus clone size are reproduced from that table; the DNA served to infer D and trimming. The sample yields fewer than 200,000 clones, around 85% seen once. The sequence was obtained from a man aged 50 or older with active or convalescent COVID-19. V usage is TRBV19 and J usage is TRBJ1-2; 7 nucleotides match TRBD1. The sequenced material came from peripheral blood. CDR3 amino acids: CASSIGTVFSISYTF. DNA of the CDR3: TGTGCCAGTAGTATCGGGACAGTTTTTTCCATCAGCTACACCTTC. Full variable domain (outside the CDR3, taken from reference TRBV19 and TRBJ1-2): DGGITQSPKYLFRKEGQNVTLSCEQNLNHDAMYWYRQDPGQGLRLIYYSQIVNDFQKGDIAEGYSVSREKKESFPLTVTSAQKNPTAFYLCASSIGTVFSISYTFGSGTRLTVV.